This T cell receptor beta chain was recorded in a study of beta chain features in type 1 diabetes. The investigators reverse transcribed all of the isolated RNA, so they sequenced expressed TCRB transcripts. Approximately 3.5 million reads per sample were averaged for naive, central memory and regulatory samples. The table came from immunoSEQ multiplex PCR; TCRdb's copy has only in-frame clones and leaves some out. The sample has over 200,000 clones; roughly 11% are singletons. The CDR3 spans 15 residues. The germline gives CDR1 SEHNR, CDR2 FQNEAQ (reference sequence). V lost 7 bases and J lost 1, with 16 bases in between. General observations from the study: There was a moderate but significant shortening of TCRB CDR3s in all four CD4+ subsets of Type 1 diabetes patients. PCR might preferentially amplify shorter templates, equally in patients and controls.

This clone was counted a few times. Its antigen is still unknown. The sequencing sample was made of naive CD4+ T cells from blood. The clonotype was recovered from a man under 40 with type 1 diabetes. The chain carries TRBV7-9 and TRBJ1-1; perhaps TRBD1 as D (5 bases). The DNA for the CDR3 is TGTGCCAGCACCCCCCGGGGGACCTCGAACACTGAAGCTTTCTTT. Translated, it gives CASTPRGTSNTEAFF.